One and the same sample provided the 20 T cell receptor beta chains below, sequenced in a study of OX40 agonist ivuxolimab in advanced cancers. The method was immunoSEQ multiplex PCR; TCRdb's version includes in-frame clones alone and lacks a portion of them. The data hold approximately 28,000 clones, with approximately 83% observed a single time. Source: CD4+ or CD8+ T cells sorted from blood, taken in a trial of the OX40 agonist ivuxolimab. These receptors originate from an adult with an advanced solid tumor such as melanoma, head and neck, liver or kidney cancer.

This rearrangement joins TRBV6-5 to TRBJ2-3; D not resolved. CDR1 and CDR2 from the germline V gene are MNHEY and SVGAGI. V dropped 5 bases and J dropped 6 bases, with 9 bases sitting between them. The length of the CDR3 is 12 residues. CDR3 protein: CASSMDGDTQYF. The DNA for the CDR3 is TGTGCCAGCAGTATGGACGGGGATACGCAGTATTTT.

This rearrangement joins TRBV6-6 to TRBJ1-6; D is uncertain. The CDR3 runs to 15 residues. V dropped 0 bases and J dropped 7 bases, with 10 bases sitting between them. Looked up from germline, CDR1 is MNHNY and CDR2 is SVGAGI (reference sequence). In DNA form, the CDR3 reads TGTGCCAGCAGTTACTCTCCTTGGTCAAATTCACCCCTCCACTTT. Translated: CASSYSPWSNSPLHF.

V and J are TRBV7-2 and TRBJ2-5; 10 nucleotides align to TRBD2. CDR1 SGHTA and CDR2 FQGNSA come from the germline V gene. The CDR3 spans 15 residues. Trimming took 5 bases from V and 0 from J; bases not matched to a gene: 3. The CDR3 sequence: CASSRSGGYQETQYF. CDR3 DNA sequence: TGTGCCAGCAGCCGTAGCGGGGGGTACCAAGAGACCCAGTACTTC. Supplemented by reference TRBV7-2 and TRBJ2-5, the full variable domain reads GAGVSQSPSNKVTEKGKDVELRCDPISGHTALYWYRQSLGQGLEFLIYFQGNSAPDKSGLPSDRFSAERTGGSVSTLTIQRTQQEDSAVYLCASSRSGGYQETQYFGPGTRLLVL.

The chain couples TRBV5-1 to TRBJ1-5; TRBD1 aligns across 7 bases. The CDR3 runs to 15 residues. The germline CDR1 and CDR2 sequences are SGHRS and YFSETQ. Trimming removed 4 bases from V and 2 bases from J; junction bases left unmatched: 6. The CDR3 nucleotides are TGCGCCAGCAGCCCAGGGGGGGGCGGCAATCAGCCCCAGCATTTT. Its protein product is CASSPGGGGNQPQHF.

The chain is built from TRBV19 and TRBJ1-6, with TRBD1 identical over 7 bases. Per the germline V gene, CDR1 is LNHDA and CDR2 is SQIVND (reference sequence). The J segment lost 7 bases and the V segment lost 9 bases, leaving 9 bases of the junction unmatched. CDR3 length: 14 amino acids. CDR3 sequence (DNA): TGTGCCAGAGAACCGGGACAGAGGAATTCACCCCTCCACTTT. It codes for CAREPGQRNSPLHF.

The chain uses TRBV7-9 and TRBJ1-2; weak D call: TRBD1 (5 bases). Trimming took off 5 bases at V and 6 bases at J, with 22 bases between the two ends. The CDR3 is 16 amino acids. Germline loops: CDR1 SEHNR, CDR2 FQNEAQ (reference sequence). CDR3: CASSHYPGTQDHGYTF. The CDR3 DNA sequence: TGTGCCAGCAGCCATTACCCCGGGACCCAAGATCATGGCTACACCTTC.

This chain joins TRBV7-2 and TRBJ2-5; D might be TRBD2 (5 bases). The germline V and J ends were trimmed by 4 bases and 0 bases, with 12 bases remaining between them. The CDR3 covers 15 residues. Germline assignment: CDR1 SGHTA and CDR2 FQGNSA. The CDR3 loop is CASSSGPDYQETQYF. CDR3 bases: TGTGCCAGCAGCTCCGGACCGGACTACCAAGAGACCCAGTACTTC.

This clone was counted between two and nine times. The V and J genes are TRBV9 and TRBJ2-1; TRBD1 is a possible D gene (5 bases). The CDR3 is 15 residues long. Germline V gene data show CDR1 as SGDLS and CDR2 as YYNGEE. With 0 bases removed from V and 0 bases from J, the gap between germline ends came to 7 bases. This CDR3 reads CASSVGQSSYNEQFF. The CDR3 region has the DNA TGTGCCAGCAGCGTAGGACAGAGCTCCTACAATGAGCAGTTCTTC. Full variable domain (outside the CDR3, taken from reference TRBV9 and TRBJ2-1): DSGVTQTPKHLITATGQRVTLRCSPRSGDLSVYWYQQSLDQGLQFLIQYYNGEERAKGNILERFSAQQFPDLHSELNLSSLELGDSALYFCASSVGQSSYNEQFFGPGTRLTVL.

This clone came up a few times. The chain joins TRBV4-3 to TRBJ1-2, with TRBD1 matching over 9 bases. Germline assignment: CDR1 LGHNA and CDR2 YSLEER. After removal of 5 bases from V and 4 bases from J, the junction contained 8 bases not matched to a gene. The CDR3 extends over 15 amino acids. Here the CDR3 reads CASSFGTGSPYGYTF. The CDR3 DNA reads as TGCGCCAGCAGCTTCGGGACAGGGTCCCCCTATGGCTACACCTTC.

This clone turned up a few times. The chain links TRBV9 to TRBJ1-5, with 8 bases matching TRBD1. Germline V CDR1 and CDR2: SGDLS, YYNGEE. V shed 3 bases, J shed 5 bases, and the junction held 7 bases outside the gene matches. The CDR3 spans 15 residues. CDR3 bases: TGTGCCAGCAGCGCGGAAGGCAGGGGGCATCAGCCCCAGCATTTT. Encoded protein: CASSAEGRGHQPQHF.

In this sample, this clone turned up a few times. The chain recombines TRBV6-5 with TRBJ1-2; tentatively, D is TRBD1 (5 bases). The CDR3 length is 11 residues. The V gene lost 10 bases and the J gene lost 7 bases, with 13 bases spanning the gap. CDR1 is MNHEY and CDR2 is SVGAGI in the germline V gene. In DNA form, the CDR3 reads TGTGCCACTGACAGTGGAGTTGGCTACACCTTC. The encoded protein is CATDSGVGYTF.

The V and J genes are TRBV7-2 and TRBJ1-1; no firm D call. V lost 5 bases and J 4 bases, leaving 14 bases between the germline ends. The CDR3 covers 14 residues. Germline V gene data show CDR1 as SGHTA and CDR2 as FQGNSA. The CDR3 region has the DNA TGTGCCAGCAGCAGCATTTCTCGTTCCACTGAAGCTTTCTTT. Protein product: CASSSISRSTEAFF.

The chain joins TRBV4-1 to TRBJ2-3; the D gene could be TRBD1 or TRBD2 (6 bases each). Per the germline V gene, CDR1 is MGHRA and CDR2 is YSYEKL. V was shortened by 6 bases and J by 1 base, with 11 bases between the two germline ends. This CDR3 has 14 amino acids. CDR3 DNA sequence: TGCGCCAGCAGTCGGGGGCCTGGCACAGATACGCAGTATTTT. Its protein is CASSRGPGTDTQYF.

The chain employs TRBV2 and TRBJ1-1; maybe TRBD1 (5 bases). The CDR3 contains 13 residues. Looked up from germline, CDR1 is SNHLY and CDR2 is FYNNEI. The V gene lost 5 bases and the J gene lost 10 bases, with 17 bases spanning the gap. This CDR3 reads CASSTGPRKAAFF. As DNA, the CDR3 is TGTGCCAGCAGTACAGGACCGAGAAAGGCAGCTTTCTTT.

The rearrangement uses TRBV6-1 and TRBJ2-7; 7 bases line up with TRBD1. The CDR3 runs to 13 residues. Germline V gene lookup returns CDR1 MNHNS and CDR2 SASEGT. Trimming removed 10 bases from V and 4 bases from J; junction bases left unmatched: 10. CDR3 in amino acids: CATTRQGQYEQYF. CDR3 DNA sequence: TGTGCCACGACCAGACAGGGACAATACGAGCAGTACTTC.

In this sample, this clone turned up once. The chain joins TRBV29-1 to TRBJ1-2; D gene ambiguous. This CDR3 is 13 amino acids long. Trimming pared 2 bases from V and 6 bases from J, leaving 13 bases between. Germline values: CDR1 SQVTM, CDR2 ANQGSEA. CDR3 coding DNA: TGCAGCGTTGAAAGGCAAAAATACGATGGCTACACCTTC. Translating it yields CSVERQKYDGYTF. The complete variable domain, with remaining parts taken from reference TRBV29-1 and TRBJ1-2, reads SAVISQKPSRDICQRGTSLTIQCQVDSQVTMMFWYRQQPGQSLTLIATANQGSEATYESGFVIDKFPISRPNLTFSTLTVSNMSPEDSSIYLCSVERQKYDGYTFGSGTRLTVV.

This clone was found a few times. The DNA of the CDR3 is TGTGCCAGCAGCTTGGAGTCCACCGGAGATACGCAGTATTTT. Amino acids: CASSLESTGDTQYF. V usage is TRBV5-4 and J usage is TRBJ2-3; D is ambiguous. The ends were cut back, 0 bases at V and 5 bases at J, with 10 bases in the middle. Germline loops: CDR1 SGHNT, CDR2 YYREEE (reference sequence). The CDR3 has 14 residues.

The V gene is TRBV28, the J gene TRBJ1-1; 10 bases align to TRBD1. The CDR3 totals 16 residues. V lost 2 bases to trimming and J lost 4 bases; unmatched junction nucleotides: 7. The germline CDR1 and CDR2 sequences are MDHEN and SYDVKM. CDR3 coding DNA: TGTGCCAGCAGTTTAATTGGGACAGGGGTCGGCACTGAAGCTTTCTTT. Protein sequence: CASSLIGTGVGTEAFF. The full variable domain, rest sourced from reference TRBV28 and TRBJ1-1, is DVKVTQSSRYLVKRTGEKVFLECVQDMDHENMFWYRQDPGLGLRLIYFSYDVKMKEKGDIPEGYSVSREKKERFSLILESASTNQTSMYLCASSLIGTGVGTEAFFGQGTRLTVV.

This clone was counted only a few times. The V call is TRBV6-5, the J call TRBJ2-5; 7 bases map to TRBD2. The V and J ends lost 7 bases and 2 bases, in that order; junction bases with no gene match: 7. The germline CDR1 and CDR2 sequences are MNHEY and SVGAGI. The CDR3 covers 14 residues. The CDR3 spells CASTRGLDQETQYF. The CDR3 nucleotides are TGTGCCAGCACCCGAGGACTAGATCAAGAGACCCAGTACTTC.

The genes are TRBV14 and TRBJ1-3; no clear D gene. Per germline, CDR1 SGHDN and CDR2 FVKESK. CDR3 size: 14 residues. With 4 bases removed from V and 4 bases from J, the gap between germline ends came to 11 bases. In DNA, the CDR3 is TGTGCCAGCAGCCTACTAGGCTCCGGAAACACCATATATTTT. It translates to CASSLLGSGNTIYF.